This T cell receptor beta chain was sequenced during a study of T cell responses to AZD1222 COVID-19 vaccine. Study-wide context: Samples with a second dose at about 4 or about 12 weeks were pooled together. Study-wide points: Spike-specific TCR breadth and depth were elevated following two AZD1222 doses. Baseline seropositivity occurred in only 5 to 7 AZD1222 recipients.

As for this clone: Its antigen is as yet unknown.

Repertoires were generated with immunoSEQ multiplex PCR, while TCRdb's copy carries only in-frame clones and drops some. The top ten hold approximately 1.5% of the sample, which has 110,000 to 150,000 clones, roughly 92% seen once. The V and J ends lost 2 bases and 6 bases respectively, with 8 bases between them. The CDR3 has 12 residues. Germline values: CDR1 MDHEN, CDR2 SYDVKM. The chain joins TRBV28 to TRBJ2-7; D is possibly TRBD1 or TRBD2 (5 bases each). This clonotype was sampled from an adult in good health. The starting material was peripheral blood, obtained on day 0 of AZD1222 vaccination. Here the CDR3 reads CASSLPGREQYF. The CDR3 nucleotides read TGTGCCAGCAGTTTACCGGGACGCGAGCAGTACTTC.